This T cell receptor beta chain derives from a study of T cell responses to AZD1222 COVID-19 vaccine. For the study at large: Recipients boosted at about 4 weeks or about 12 weeks are pooled.

The protocol was immunoSEQ multiplex PCR, while the TCRdb copy is restricted to in-frame clones and leaves out a portion. This table holds approximately 120,000 clones, around 87% found once. The sequence derives from an adult in good health. The sequencing used peripheral blood, collected on day 0 of AZD1222 vaccination.

The CDR3 bases are TGTGCCAGCAGTCGCACAGGGCAGGGCTATGGCTACACCTTC. Translating gives CASSRTGQGYGYTF. The chain links TRBV6-5 to TRBJ1-2; D possibly corresponds to TRBD1 (6 bases). Trimming removed 5 bases at V and 4 bases at J, with 14 bases between. The CDR3 consists of 14 residues. The V gene's germline CDR1 is MNHEY and CDR2 SVGAGI.